This T cell receptor beta chain was profiled in a study of tumor-infiltrating lymphocytes in primary liver carcinoma. As for the study in general: Surgical resection treated primary liver carcinoma in the patients. About 3.5 to 7.13 million productive TCRbeta reads were obtained from the samples, with similar numbers across tissue types.

Study-wide findings and caveats: CD8+ and CD4+ repertoires went uncompared, the samples being bulk unsorted.

Researchers generated TCR beta cDNA from around 0.55 ug of total RNA, relying on a constant-region primer. Slightly modified ARM-PCR served as the procedure for the TCR beta libraries. These libraries came from three rounds of nested multiplex PCR. One entry per CDR3 protein, called by TCRdb with MiXCR from the multiplex PCR reads. The data show 250,000 to 400,000 distinct CDR3 sequences, 50% to 70% seen once. It was unsorted whole blood that yielded blood RNA, and germline DNA was also extracted. Preoperatively, approximately 4 milliliters of peripheral blood were collected. A remark on this clonotype: What it binds is not known. A junction boundary mismatches the germline segment, possibly from a read error.

This receptor was identified in a man aged 35-49 years with primary liver carcinoma and hepatitis B virus infection. The sample consisted of peripheral blood.

The CDR3 sequence is CSAQRGGIDTQYF. In nucleotides, the CDR3 is TGCAGCGCCCAGCGGGGGGGCATAGATACGCAATATTTT. The gene calls are TRBV29-1 and TRBJ2-3; 10 bases align to TRBD2. The CDR3 is made up of 13 amino acids. Germline V gene sequence: CDR1 SQVTM, CDR2 ANQGSEA.